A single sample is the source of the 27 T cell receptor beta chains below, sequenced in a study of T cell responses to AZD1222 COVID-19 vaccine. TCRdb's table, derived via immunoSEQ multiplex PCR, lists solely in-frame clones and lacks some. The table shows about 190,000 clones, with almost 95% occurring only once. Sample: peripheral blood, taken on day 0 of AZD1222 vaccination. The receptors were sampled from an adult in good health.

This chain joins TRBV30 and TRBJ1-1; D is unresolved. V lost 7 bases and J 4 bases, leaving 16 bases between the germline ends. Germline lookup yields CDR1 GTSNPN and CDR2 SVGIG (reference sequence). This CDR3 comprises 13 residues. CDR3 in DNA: TGTGCCTCATCGAAGGTCGTTGGCACTGAAGCTTTCTTT. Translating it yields CASSKVVGTEAFF.

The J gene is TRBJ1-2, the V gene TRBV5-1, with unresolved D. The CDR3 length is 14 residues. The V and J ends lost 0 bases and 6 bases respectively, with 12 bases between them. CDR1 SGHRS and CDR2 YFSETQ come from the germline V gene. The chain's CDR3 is CASSLGTGFDGYTF. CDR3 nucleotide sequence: TGCGCCAGCAGCTTGGGTACGGGATTCGATGGCTACACCTTC.

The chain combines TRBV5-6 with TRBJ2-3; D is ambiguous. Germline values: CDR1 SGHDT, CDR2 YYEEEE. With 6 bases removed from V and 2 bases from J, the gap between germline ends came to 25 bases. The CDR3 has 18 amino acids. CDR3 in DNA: TGTGCCAGCACCCAGACCCGACCGAGACGGAGAGCCACAGATACGCAGTATTTT. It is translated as CASTQTRPRRRATDTQYF.

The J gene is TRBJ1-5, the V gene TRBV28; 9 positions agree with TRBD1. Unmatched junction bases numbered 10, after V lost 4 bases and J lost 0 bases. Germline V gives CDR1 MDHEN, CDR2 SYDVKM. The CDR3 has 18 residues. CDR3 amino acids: CASSSHEGQGYSNQPQHF. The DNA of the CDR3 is TGTGCCAGCAGTTCACATGAGGGACAGGGCTATAGCAATCAGCCCCAGCATTTT.

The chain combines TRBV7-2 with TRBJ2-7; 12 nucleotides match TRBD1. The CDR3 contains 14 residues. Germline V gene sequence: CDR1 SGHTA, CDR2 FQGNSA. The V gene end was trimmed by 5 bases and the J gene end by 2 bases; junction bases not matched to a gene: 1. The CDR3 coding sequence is TGTGCCAGCAGCGGGGACAGGGGGCCCTACGAGCAGTACTTC. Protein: CASSGDRGPYEQYF.

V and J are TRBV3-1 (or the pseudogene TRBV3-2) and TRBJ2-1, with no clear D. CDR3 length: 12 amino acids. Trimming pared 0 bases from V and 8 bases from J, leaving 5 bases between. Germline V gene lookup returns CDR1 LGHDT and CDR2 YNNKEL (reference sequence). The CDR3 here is CASSQDFYEQFF. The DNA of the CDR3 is TGTGCCAGCAGCCAAGATTTTTATGAGCAGTTCTTC.

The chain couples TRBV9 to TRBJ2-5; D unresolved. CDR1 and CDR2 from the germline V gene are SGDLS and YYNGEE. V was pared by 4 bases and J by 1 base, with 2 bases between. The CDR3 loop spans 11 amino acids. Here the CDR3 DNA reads TGTGCCAGCAGCTCCCAAGAGACCCAGTACTTC. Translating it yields CASSSQETQYF.

The CDR3 bases are TGTGCCTGGAATGTTTTGCGGAACACCGGGGAGCTGTTTTTT. Its protein product is CAWNVLRNTGELFF. This chain uses TRBV30 with TRBJ2-2; D not certain. Germline CDR1 GTSNPN, CDR2 SVGIG (reference sequence). V was pared by 4 bases and J by 1 base, with 10 bases between. The CDR3 contains 14 residues.

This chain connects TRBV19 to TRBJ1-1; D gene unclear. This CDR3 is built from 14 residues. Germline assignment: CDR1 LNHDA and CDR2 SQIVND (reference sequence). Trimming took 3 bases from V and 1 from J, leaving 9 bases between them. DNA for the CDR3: TGTGCCAGTAGTATGACTGTCCCGAACACTGAAGCTTTCTTT. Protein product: CASSMTVPNTEAFF.

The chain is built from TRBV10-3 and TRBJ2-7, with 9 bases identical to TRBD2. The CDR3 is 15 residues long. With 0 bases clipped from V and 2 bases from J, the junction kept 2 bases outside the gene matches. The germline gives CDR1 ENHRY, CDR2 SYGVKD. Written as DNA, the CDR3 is TGTGCCATCAGTGAGTCGCTAGCGGGGACCTACGAGCAGTACTTC. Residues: CAISESLAGTYEQYF.

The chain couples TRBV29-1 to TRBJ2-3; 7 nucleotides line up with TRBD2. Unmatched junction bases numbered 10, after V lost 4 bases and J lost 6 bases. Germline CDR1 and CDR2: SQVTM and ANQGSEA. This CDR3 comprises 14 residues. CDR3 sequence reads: CSVGRLSGGDTQYF. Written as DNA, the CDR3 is TGCAGCGTTGGGAGACTATCCGGGGGGGATACGCAGTATTTT.

CDR3 loop: CASSLSLAGGPYEQYF. The CDR3 coding sequence is TGTGCCAGCAGCCTGTCTCTAGCGGGAGGGCCCTACGAGCAGTACTTC. The chain joins TRBV4-2 to TRBJ2-7; 12 bases map to TRBD2. CDR1 LGHNA and CDR2 YNFKEQ come from the germline V gene. Losses at the gene ends were 4 bases for V and 2 bases for J; bases not matched to a gene: 6. The CDR3 runs to 16 residues.

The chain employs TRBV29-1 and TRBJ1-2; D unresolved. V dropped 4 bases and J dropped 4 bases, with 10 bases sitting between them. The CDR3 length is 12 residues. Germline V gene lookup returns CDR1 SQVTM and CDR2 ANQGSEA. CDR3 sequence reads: CSVVDEAYGYTF. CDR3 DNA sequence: TGCAGCGTTGTAGACGAGGCCTATGGCTACACCTTC.

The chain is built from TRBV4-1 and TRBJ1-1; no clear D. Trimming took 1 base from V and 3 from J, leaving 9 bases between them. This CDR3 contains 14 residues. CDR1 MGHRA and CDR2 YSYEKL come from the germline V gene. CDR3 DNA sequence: TGCGCCAGCAGCCAAGTATCGGGAGACACTGAAGCTTTCTTT. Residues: CASSQVSGDTEAFF.

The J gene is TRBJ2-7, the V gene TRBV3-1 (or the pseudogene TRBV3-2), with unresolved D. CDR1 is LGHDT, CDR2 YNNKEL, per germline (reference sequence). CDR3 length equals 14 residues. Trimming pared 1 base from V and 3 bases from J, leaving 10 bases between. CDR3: CASSQVSGNYEQYF. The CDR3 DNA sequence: TGTGCCAGCAGCCAAGTATCTGGGAACTACGAGCAGTACTTC.

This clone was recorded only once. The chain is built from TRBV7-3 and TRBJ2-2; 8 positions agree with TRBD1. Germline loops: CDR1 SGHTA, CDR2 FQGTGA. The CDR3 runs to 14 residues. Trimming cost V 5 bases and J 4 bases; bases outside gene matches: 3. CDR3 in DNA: TGTGCCAGCAGCGACAGGGGCGGCACCGGGGAGCTGTTTTTT. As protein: CASSDRGGTGELFF. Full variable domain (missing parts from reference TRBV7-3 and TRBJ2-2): GAGVSQTPSNKVTEKGKYVELRCDPISGHTALYWYRQSLGQGPEFLIYFQGTGAADDSGLPNDRFFAVRPEGSVSTLKIQRTERGDSAVYLCASSDRGGTGELFFGEGSRLTVL.

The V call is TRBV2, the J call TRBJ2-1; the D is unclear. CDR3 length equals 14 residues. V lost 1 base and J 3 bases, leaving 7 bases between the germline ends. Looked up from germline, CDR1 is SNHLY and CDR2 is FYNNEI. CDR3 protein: CASSEGTIYNEQFF. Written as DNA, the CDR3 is TGTGCCAGCAGTGAAGGGACCATCTACAATGAGCAGTTCTTC.

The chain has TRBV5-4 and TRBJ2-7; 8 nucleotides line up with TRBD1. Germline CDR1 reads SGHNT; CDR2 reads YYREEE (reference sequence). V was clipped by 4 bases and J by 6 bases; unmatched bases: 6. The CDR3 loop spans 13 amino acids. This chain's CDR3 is CASSRDRPSEQYF. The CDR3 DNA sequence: TGTGCCAGCAGCAGGGACAGGCCGTCCGAGCAGTACTTC.

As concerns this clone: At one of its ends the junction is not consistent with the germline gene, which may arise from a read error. The CDR3 DNA is TGTGCCAGCTCGGACACCCGACTTGAAACTTTCTTT. It translates to CASSDTRLETFF. V gene TRBV6-5 combines with J gene TRBJ1-1; perhaps TRBD1 as D (5 bases). Germline CDR1 MNHEY, CDR2 SVGAGI. The CDR3 has 12 amino acids.

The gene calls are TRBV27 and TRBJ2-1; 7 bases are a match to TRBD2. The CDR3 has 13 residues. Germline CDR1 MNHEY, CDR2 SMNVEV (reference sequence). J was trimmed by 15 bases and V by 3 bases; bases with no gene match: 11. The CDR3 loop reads CASSFFPHREAFF. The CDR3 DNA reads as TGTGCCAGCAGTTTTTTCCCCCACCGGGAGGCGTTCTTC.

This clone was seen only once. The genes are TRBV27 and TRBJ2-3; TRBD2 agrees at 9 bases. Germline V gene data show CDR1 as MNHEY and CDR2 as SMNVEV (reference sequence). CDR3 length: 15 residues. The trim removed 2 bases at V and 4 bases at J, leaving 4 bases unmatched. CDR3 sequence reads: CASSLGGRDADTQYF. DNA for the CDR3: TGTGCCAGCAGTTTAGGCGGGAGGGATGCAGATACGCAGTATTTT.

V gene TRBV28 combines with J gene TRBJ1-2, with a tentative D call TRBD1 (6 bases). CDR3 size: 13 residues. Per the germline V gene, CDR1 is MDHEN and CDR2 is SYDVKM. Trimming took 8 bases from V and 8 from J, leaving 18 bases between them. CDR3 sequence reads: CASEGGTDTGYTF. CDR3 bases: TGTGCCAGCGAGGGGGGGACGGATACCGGCTACACCTTC.

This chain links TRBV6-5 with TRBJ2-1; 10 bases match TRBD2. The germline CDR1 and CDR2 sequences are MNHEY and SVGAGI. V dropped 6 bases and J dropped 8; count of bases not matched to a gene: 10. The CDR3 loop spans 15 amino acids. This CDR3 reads CASSQSGRASDEQFF. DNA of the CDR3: TGTGCCAGCAGCCAGAGCGGGAGGGCCTCGGATGAGCAGTTCTTC.

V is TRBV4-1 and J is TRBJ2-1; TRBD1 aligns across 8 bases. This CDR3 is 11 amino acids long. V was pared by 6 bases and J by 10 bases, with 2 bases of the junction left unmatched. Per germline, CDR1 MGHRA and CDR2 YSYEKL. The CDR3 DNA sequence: TGCGCCAGCAGGACAGGGGTAGAGCAGTTCTTC. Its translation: CASRTGVEQFF.

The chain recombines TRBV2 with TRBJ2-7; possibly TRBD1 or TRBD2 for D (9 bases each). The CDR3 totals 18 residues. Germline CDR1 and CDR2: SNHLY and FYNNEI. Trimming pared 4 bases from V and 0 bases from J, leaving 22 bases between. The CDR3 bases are TGTGCCAGCAGTGCGGACAGGGGAGATAGCGGGAGCTCCTACGAGCAGTACTTC. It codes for CASSADRGDSGSSYEQYF.

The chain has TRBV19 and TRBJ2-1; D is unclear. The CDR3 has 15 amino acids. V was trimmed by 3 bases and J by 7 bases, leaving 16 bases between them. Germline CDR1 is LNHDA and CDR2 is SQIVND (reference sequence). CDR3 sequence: CASSIAPSERNEQFF. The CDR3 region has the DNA TGTGCCAGTAGTATTGCCCCGAGTGAACGGAATGAGCAGTTCTTC.

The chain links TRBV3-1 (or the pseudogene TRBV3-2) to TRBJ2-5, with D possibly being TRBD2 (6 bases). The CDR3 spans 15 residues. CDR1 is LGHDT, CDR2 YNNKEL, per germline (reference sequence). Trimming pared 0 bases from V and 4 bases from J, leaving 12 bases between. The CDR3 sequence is CASSQDGGWGETQYF. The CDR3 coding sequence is TGTGCCAGCAGCCAAGATGGGGGGTGGGGAGAGACCCAGTACTTC.